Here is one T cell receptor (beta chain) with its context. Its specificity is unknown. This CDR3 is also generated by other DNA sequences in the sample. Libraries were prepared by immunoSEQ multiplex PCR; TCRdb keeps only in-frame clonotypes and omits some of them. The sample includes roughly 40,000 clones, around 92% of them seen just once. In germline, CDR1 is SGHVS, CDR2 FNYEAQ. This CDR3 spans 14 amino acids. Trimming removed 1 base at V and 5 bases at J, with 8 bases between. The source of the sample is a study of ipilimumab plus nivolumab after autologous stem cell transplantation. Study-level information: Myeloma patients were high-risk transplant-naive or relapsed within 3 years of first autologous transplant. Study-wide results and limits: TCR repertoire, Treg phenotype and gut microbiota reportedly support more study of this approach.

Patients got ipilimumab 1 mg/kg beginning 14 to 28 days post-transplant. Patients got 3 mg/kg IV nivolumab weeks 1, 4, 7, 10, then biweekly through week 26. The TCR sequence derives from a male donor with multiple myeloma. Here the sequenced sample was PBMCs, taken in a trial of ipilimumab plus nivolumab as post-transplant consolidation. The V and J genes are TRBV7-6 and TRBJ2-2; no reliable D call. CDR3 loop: CASSLGGNTGELFF. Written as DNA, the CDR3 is TGTGCCAGCAGCTTAGGTGGGAATACCGGGGAGCTGTTTTTT. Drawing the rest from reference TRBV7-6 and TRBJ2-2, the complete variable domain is GAGVSQSPRYKVTKRGQDVALRCDPISGHVSLYWYRQALGQGPEFLTYFNYEAQQDKSGLPNDRFSAERPEGSISTLTIQRTEQRDSAMYRCASSLGGNTGELFFGEGSRLTVL.